The present TCR beta chain was sequenced within a study of CD8 T cells in Susac syndrome. Reverse transcription of roughly 0.5 to 1 ug RNA used random hexamers. Multiplex PCR with immunoSEQ amplified the TCR beta CDR3 across 54 Vbeta and 13 Jbeta. Each CDR3 protein is one row after TCRdb ran MiXCR on the immunoSEQ multiplex PCR reads. The sample yields approximately 300,000 distinct CDR3 sequences, about 88% seen once. CDR3 length: 15 residues. Trimming stripped 4 bases from V and 0 bases from J, with 9 bases between. From germline, CDR1 is MNHEY and CDR2 SVGEGT. From blood CD8+ and CD4+ T cells, TCR beta sequences were generated. The multiple sclerosis controls were treatment-naive patients with relapsing-remitting disease that was stable or active. TEMRA cells were FACS-enriched, and CD8+ and CD4+ T cells were isolated negatively.

The V and J genes are TRBV6-2 or TRBV6-3 and TRBJ2-2, with D possibly being TRBD2 (6 bases). The sequencing sample was made of CD8+ T cells from PBMCs. This TCR came from a human donor with multiple sclerosis. DNA of the CDR3: TGTGCCAGCAGTTCCCGGGGGACGAACACCGGGGAGCTGTTTTTT. It yields the protein CASSSRGTNTGELFF.